This entry concerns a single TCR beta chain. The antigen remains undetermined. The CDR3 is 15 residues long. CDR1 is SGDLS and CDR2 is YYNGEE in the germline V gene. The ends were cut back, 2 bases at V and 0 bases at J, with 11 bases in the middle. Use of 60 Vbeta and 13 Jbeta primers characterized the PCR. TCRdb's copy holds only in-frame clones and misses some; the assay was immunoSEQ multiplex PCR. Its clone listing holds some 20,000 clones. The data were taken from a study of cytomegalovirus exposure and HLA in healthy donors. Study in general: Some 180 million T cells yielded roughly 120 million unique TCR beta sequences in earlier analysis. Genotyping showed around four fifths of a few hundred donors falling in the Caucasian-associated ancestry cluster.

Findings and limits, study-wide: Segments of the TCR beta V type were, in most cases, productive about 87% or about 30% of the time in an earlier analysis. In a later analysis, DRB1 alleles had the most associated TCRs; HLA-C alleles the fewest.

The rearrangement links TRBV9 to TRBJ1-1; TRBD1 is a possible D gene (5 bases). Source material: PBMCs. This clonotype was sampled from a man in his 60s in good health and CMV-seropositive. The CDR3 protein is CASSVGGHLNTEAFF. The CDR3 DNA sequence: TGTGCCAGCAGCGTTGGCGGACACTTGAACACTGAAGCTTTCTTT.